Presented here are 5 T cell receptor beta chains from one specimen sequenced in a study of CD8 T cells in Susac syndrome. After extraction with the RNeasy kit, roughly 0.5 to 1 ug of the RNA was reverse transcribed using random hexamers. Via MiXCR, TCRdb re-called the immunoSEQ multiplex PCR reads, giving one row per CDR3 protein. Of nearly 25,000 distinct CDR3 sequences detected, roughly 93% appear once; the ten largest clones hold about 0.63%. Material: CD8+ T cells from PBMCs. The source of these receptors is a human donor with Susac syndrome.

The sample holds one count of this clonotype. The chain is built from TRBV7-9 and TRBJ2-5, with D perhaps matching TRBD2 (6 bases). CDR1 and CDR2 (germline): SEHNR, FQNEAQ (reference sequence). V lost 3 bases and J 9 bases, leaving 17 bases between the germline ends. The CDR3 extends over 14 amino acids. The CDR3: CASSLGGTYPSQYF. The CDR3, as DNA: TGTGCCAGCAGCTTGGGGGGAACCTACCCATCCCAGTACTTC.

The chain recombines TRBV7-3 with TRBJ2-1; 15 bases are a match to TRBD2. The CDR3 sequence is 16 residues long. Germline CDR1 reads SGHTA; CDR2 reads FQGTGA. V was pared by 3 bases and J by 10 bases, with 7 bases of the junction left unmatched. The CDR3 sequence: CASSFGLAGGQREQFF. The DNA for the CDR3 is TGTGCCAGCAGCTTCGGACTAGCGGGGGGGCAACGAGAGCAGTTCTTC. The variable domain in full, with the rest retrieved from reference TRBV7-3 and TRBJ2-1, is GAGVSQTPSNKVTEKGKYVELRCDPISGHTALYWYRQSLGQGPEFLIYFQGTGAADDSGLPNDRFFAVRPEGSVSTLKIQRTERGDSAVYLCASSFGLAGGQREQFFGPGTRLTVL.

The CDR3 is CASSLSPSSGGNEQFF. The CDR3 DNA reads as TGTGCCAGCAGCTTAAGTCCCTCTAGCGGGGGTAATGAGCAGTTCTTC. V is TRBV7-3 and J is TRBJ2-1, with 10 bases identical to TRBD2. The V segment lost 1 base and the J segment 7 bases; nucleotides outside the gene matches: 7. Germline CDR1 and CDR2: SGHTA and FQGTGA. The length of the CDR3 is 16 residues.

This rearrangement joins TRBV4-3 to TRBJ2-2; TRBD2 aligns across 8 bases. The CDR3 spans 15 residues. The junction had 1 base not matched to a gene; V was cut back by 0 bases and J by 4 bases. The germline CDR1 and CDR2 sequences are LGHNA and YSLEER. CDR3 loop: CASSQDRGGTGELFF. In DNA, the CDR3 is TGCGCCAGCAGCCAAGATCGGGGGGGCACCGGGGAGCTGTTTTTT.

The chain joins TRBV5-1 to TRBJ2-5, with 7 bases matching TRBD2. Trimming removed 0 bases from V and 0 bases from J; junction bases left unmatched: 11. In germline, CDR1 is SGHRS, CDR2 YFSETQ. The CDR3 spans 18 residues. CDR3 protein: CASSLGVRSSGYQETQYF. CDR3 DNA sequence: TGCGCCAGCAGCTTGGGCGTGAGGTCTAGCGGATACCAAGAGACCCAGTACTTC.